This TCR beta chain is from a study of T-cell reconstitution after alpha-beta-depleted transplantation in children. Study-level results: Certain patients had high TCRbeta diversity at day 60, and it came from recipient T cells and thymic progenitors that survived. It was reported that alpha-beta T cells came from several hundred expanded graft clones (about two months after transplant).

This clonotype was counted ten times or more. The antigen remains unidentified. Preparation of the TCRbeta library used unique molecular identifiers. TCRdb ran MiXCR on the PCR reads and lists one entry per CDR3 protein. The table shows under 300,000 distinct CDR3 sequences, with more than 9% occurring only once. The CDR3 runs to 15 residues. V was pared by 7 bases and J by 2 bases, with 18 bases between. This sequence originates from a male patient aged 2 to 9 who had a stem cell transplant for chronic granulomatous disease, so the T cells may come from the graft donor. Specimen: peripheral blood, collected 180 days after TCRalphabeta/CD19-depleted stem cell transplant. The chain recombines TRBV12-3 or TRBV12-4 with TRBJ2-7; D uncertain. The CDR3 is CASKRSKSSTYEQYF. The CDR3 nucleotides read TGTGCCAGCAAGCGATCTAAATCTTCCACCTACGAGCAGTACTTC.